Presented here are 8 T cell receptor beta chains from one specimen sequenced in a study of T-cell memory formation after mild COVID-19. TCRdb called the 5' RACE reads again in MiXCR, with one record for every CDR3 protein. The table records about 210,000 distinct CDR3 sequences, 27% of them present only once. The sample was PBMCs or a T cell subset sorted from them (not recorded which). All receptors come from an adult woman who had mild COVID-19 (a few samples of this study predate the infection). Cell type and time point are not known.

The gene calls are TRBV15 and TRBJ2-1; TRBD2 is a possible D gene (6 bases). Trimming removed 5 bases at V and 1 base at J, with 9 bases between. This CDR3 has 14 residues. The germline gives CDR1 LNHNV, CDR2 YYDKDF (reference sequence). The CDR3 DNA reads TGTGCCACCAGCGTCGGGACTTCCTACAATGAGCAGTTCTTC. This translates into CATSVGTSYNEQFF.

This chain joins TRBV12-3 or TRBV12-4 and TRBJ2-1, with TRBD2 matching over 13 bases. This CDR3 contains 16 residues. Germline trimming cut 0 bases from V and 9 bases from J; bases unmatched to any gene: 5. CDR3 amino acids: CASSLATSGGASEQFF. The CDR3 coding sequence is TGTGCCAGCAGTTTAGCTACTAGCGGGGGGGCCAGTGAGCAGTTCTTC.

In regard to this clonotype: Mismatch with germline at one junction end may stem from a read error. The chain employs TRBV6-2 or TRBV6-3 and TRBJ2-7; maybe TRBD2 (6 bases). Germline CDR1 and CDR2: MNHEY and SVGEGT. CDR3 size: 11 residues. This CDR3 reads CATSHGGEQYF. CDR3 bases: TGTGCCACCAGTCACGGGGGCGAGCAGTACTTC.

This clonotype turned up a few times. The J gene is TRBJ1-5, the V gene TRBV4-2; D might be TRBD1 (6 bases). Trimming removed 0 bases at V and 5 bases at J, with 14 bases between. There are 16 residues in the CDR3. Germline CDR1 reads LGHNA; CDR2 reads YNFKEQ. CDR3 residues: CASSQDTDRIDQPQHF. In DNA form, the CDR3 reads TGTGCCAGCAGCCAAGATACCGACAGGATAGATCAGCCCCAGCATTTT.

Only a few counts were recorded for this clonotype. The CDR3 reads CASSYRATGETEAFF. CDR3 nucleotides: TGTGCCAGCAGTTACCGGGCAACAGGGGAAACTGAAGCTTTCTTT. The chain has TRBV12-3 or TRBV12-4 and TRBJ1-1; 7 bases fit TRBD1. The CDR3 sequence is 15 residues long. Germline trimming cut 4 bases from V and 5 bases from J; bases unmatched to any gene: 10.

The chain couples TRBV30 to TRBJ2-3; D may be TRBD2 (5 bases). Trimming stripped 0 bases from V and 6 bases from J, with 10 bases between. CDR3 length equals 13 residues. Germline values: CDR1 GTSNPN, CDR2 SVGIG (reference sequence). This CDR3 is CAWSVQWRDTQYF. CDR3 DNA: TGTGCCTGGAGTGTACAATGGAGGGATACGCAGTATTTT. The full variable domain, with the rest looked up from reference TRBV30 and TRBJ2-3, is SQTIHQWPATLVQPVGSPLSLECTVEGTSNPNLYWYRQAAGRGLQLLFYSVGIGQISSEVPQNLSASRPQDRQFILSSKKLLLSDSGFYLCAWSVQWRDTQYFGPGTRLTVL.

J is TRBJ2-7 and V is TRBV20-1, with 8 positions matching TRBD2. Germline lookup yields CDR1 DFQATT and CDR2 SNEGSKA (reference sequence). V lost 2 bases, J lost 3 bases, and 6 bases stayed unmatched. This CDR3 comprises 14 residues. The CDR3 sequence: CSARTTSGIYEQYF. In DNA form, the CDR3 reads TGCAGTGCTAGAACCACTAGCGGAATCTACGAGCAGTACTTC.

This clonotype was detected a few times. The chain uses TRBV12-3 or TRBV12-4 and TRBJ2-5, with a tentative D call TRBD2 (5 bases). The V and J ends lost 6 bases and 2 bases respectively, with 13 bases between them. The CDR3 sequence is 14 residues long. The CDR3 loop is CASSPPTGQETQYF. The DNA for the CDR3 is TGTGCCAGCAGCCCTCCGACGGGACAAGAGACCCAGTACTTC.